This entry features one T cell receptor beta chain sequence. Data came from immunoSEQ multiplex PCR; TCRdb stores just in-frame clones and leaves some out. The table shows 55,000 to 85,000 clones, with about 90% occurring only once. These data belong to a study of blood T cell repertoires in COVID-19. Germline CDR1 and CDR2: LNHDA and SQIVND (reference sequence). V gave up 0 bases and J gave up 2 bases, with 9 bases separating them. The CDR3 runs to 15 residues. The chain couples TRBV19 to TRBJ2-3; a weak D match, TRBD2 (5 bases). This clonotype was obtained from a human donor in a cohort sampled during active COVID-19. The sample consisted of peripheral blood. DNA of the CDR3: TGTGCCAGTAGTATAGATGGGAGCCCCACAGATACGCAGTATTTT. Protein sequence: CASSIDGSPTDTQYF.